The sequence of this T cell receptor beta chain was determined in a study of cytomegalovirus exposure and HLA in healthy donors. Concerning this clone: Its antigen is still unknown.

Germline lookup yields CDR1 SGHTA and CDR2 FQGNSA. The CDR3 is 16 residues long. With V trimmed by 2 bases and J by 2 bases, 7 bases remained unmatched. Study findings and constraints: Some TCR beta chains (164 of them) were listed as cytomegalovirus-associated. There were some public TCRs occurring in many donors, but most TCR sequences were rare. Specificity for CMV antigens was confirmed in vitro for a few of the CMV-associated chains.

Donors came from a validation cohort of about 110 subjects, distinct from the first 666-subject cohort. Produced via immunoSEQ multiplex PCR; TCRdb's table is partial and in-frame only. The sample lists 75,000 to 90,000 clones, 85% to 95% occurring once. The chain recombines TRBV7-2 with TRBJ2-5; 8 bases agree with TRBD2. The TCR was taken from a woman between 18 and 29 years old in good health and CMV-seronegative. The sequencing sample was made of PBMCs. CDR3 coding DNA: TGTGCCAGCAGCTTACCTAGCGGGTGGGAACAAGAGACCCAGTACTTC. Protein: CASSLPSGWEQETQYF.